This TCR beta chain was recorded in a study of PD-L1 blockade in urothelial cancer (dated by TCRdb to 2015 to 2018). Describing the broader study: Therapy was started around 2014 for all patients, and atezolizumab 1,200 mg was administered intravenously every 3 weeks. Blood samples gave median yields of about 150,000 T cells and 82,636 unique TCRs, along with a median clonality of about 0.084. About 85% of the 29 patients were identified as males with urothelial cancer of bladder origin, and a prior smoking history was reported by 18 of 29 patients. Pretreatment tumor samples, along with matched peripheral blood serially collected before and after atezolizumab treatment, were subjected to TCR sequencing. Progression-free survival longer than 6 months counted as durable clinical benefit, and TCR features were additionally tested against both progression-free and overall survival. In the same patients, whole exome sequencing and RNA sequencing of pretreatment tumors were performed in addition to TCR sequencing. Over 28 patients had pretreatment blood TCR-seq, about 24 had at least one posttreatment blood collection, and about 24 had tumor TCR-seq. The study was an exploratory multi-omic analysis of somatic, immune and clinical correlates of response to PD-L1 blockade with atezolizumab in urothelial cancer. Ten or so patients reached durable clinical benefit, while 20 patients did not. Patients had an ECOG performance status of 0 or 1 and had received between 0 and 3 prior chemotherapy regimens. Blood samples were analyzed 3 weeks after the start of treatment (second dose) and 6 weeks after the start of treatment.

Concerning this clone itself: The specificity of this receptor is unknown. Per-base quality was not reported, and no clone a single base away is much larger than it.

The time point label, read with the paper, signifies: pretreatment peripheral blood. A total of around 30 patients with locally advanced or metastatic urothelial carcinoma, treated at Memorial Sloan Kettering on a trial protocol, made up the cohort. Peripheral blood mononuclear cells were collected pretreatment and during treatment, at between 1 and 8 total time points per patient. The Qiagen DNeasy Blood extraction kit was used to purify genomic DNA from total PBMCs and tumor samples. PBMCs were collected pretreatment and during treatment and were isolated and stored as previously described. What the authors observed across the whole study: Greater expansion of tumor-associated TCR clones in peripheral blood 3 weeks after the start of treatment was observed in patients with durable benefit (n ≈ 22, p = 0.022). Because the sample size was small (n of about 30) and many exploratory analyses were performed, the results are intended to be hypothesis-generating. A pretreatment peripheral blood TCR clonality below the median was linked to improved progression-free and overall survival.

To estimate absolute template abundance from read counts, synthetic TCR analog templates were spiked into each PCR. TCRbeta CDR3 regions were amplified from genomic DNA with bias-controlled V and J gene primers using the immunoSEQ assay. Rearranged TCRbeta segments were sequenced at approximately 20X coverage. Under the source paper's analysis protocol: Sequencing errors were corrected by clustering, and CDR3s were annotated against IMGT so that V, D and J genes could be assigned. Out-of-frame and stop-codon sequences were excluded, and only productive TCRbeta rearrangements were used in downstream analyses. To compute clonality, Shannon entropy was normalized by the log of the number of unique productive sequences and then subtracted from one. Fisher's exact test with Benjamini-Hochberg correction, at a threshold of adjusted p below 0.01, was used to find clones that differed between time points or between blood and tumor. The immuneACCESS repertoire file appears here via TCRdb, limited to in-frame rearrangements. These files lack a portion of the clones; in checked studies, under half of the deficit traces to unresolved V genes, and the cause of the others is not known. Clonal size and the V and J genes are those of that table, whereas D and trimming came from the DNA. The sample yields about 63,000 clones; roughly 81% were counted once. Approximately 5.1% of the sample belongs to the ten largest clones.

This specimen was PBMCs, taken around atezolizumab (anti-PD-L1) treatment. This receptor was obtained from a man between 65 and 85 years old with urothelial cancer.

In nucleotide form, the sequence is TGTGCCAGCAGCGGCGGGGACTTCTCCTACGAGCAGTACTTC. It is translated as CASSGGDFSYEQYF. Here the chain combines TRBV9 and TRBJ2-7; the D gene is perhaps TRBD2, on 6 matching bases. Cut back by 3 bases and 0 bases, the V and J ends lie 10 bases apart. From the cysteine up to the phenylalanine, the CDR3 has a length of 14 residues. Only the CDR3 part of the read is kept: 42 bases, read in frame from the first base. The CDR1 and CDR2 encoded by the germline V gene are SGDLS and YYNGEE.